One sample yielded the 30 T cell receptor beta chains listed below, sequenced in a study of cytomegalovirus exposure and HLA in healthy donors. PCR was performed using 60 Vbeta and 13 Jbeta primers. Profiling relied on immunoSEQ multiplex PCR, and the TCRdb table lists in-frame clones only, not all of them. This table has 150,000 to 200,000 clones, 75% to 85% appearing once. Sequencing was done on a sample of PBMCs. These receptors were collected from a woman between 18 and 29 years old in good health and CMV-seropositive.

This clone showed up just once. The chain joins TRBV29-1 to TRBJ2-5; a weak D match, TRBD1 (7 bases). The V gene's germline CDR1 is SQVTM and CDR2 ANQGSEA. Between the trimmed V and J ends, which lost 3 bases and 1 base, there was a span of 15 bases. This CDR3 has 15 amino acids. CDR3 sequence (DNA): TGCAGCGTTGAGCCGACAGGGACTCCCCAAGAGACCCAGTACTTC. Encoded protein: CSVEPTGTPQETQYF.

The chain couples TRBV9 to TRBJ2-7, with TRBD1 as a possible D gene (6 bases). Deletions cut 2 bases from V and 0 bases from J, with 9 bases between. Germline V CDR1 and CDR2: SGDLS, YYNGEE. The CDR3 is made up of 14 amino acids. CDR3 nucleotides: TGTGCCAGCAGCGTCGGACAGAGCTCCTACGAGCAGTACTTC. The encoded protein is CASSVGQSSYEQYF.

The chain recombines TRBV5-1 with TRBJ2-5; a weak D match, TRBD2 (5 bases). Per the germline V gene, CDR1 is SGHRS and CDR2 is YFSETQ. CDR3 length equals 14 residues. V lost 7 bases and J 5 bases, leaving 18 bases between the germline ends. The CDR3 DNA follows: TGCGCCAGCGCAAATCTAGCTTCCTGGGAGACCCAGTACTTC. This codes for CASANLASWETQYF.

This clone was seen only a few times. The CDR3 here is CAISEGPTDTQYF. CDR3 nucleotides: TGTGCCATCAGTGAGGGGCCCACAGATACGCAGTATTTT. The chain uses TRBV10-3 and TRBJ2-3; no definite D call. V lost 2 bases and J lost 2, with 5 bases in between. This CDR3 contains 13 residues. Germline V gene data show CDR1 as ENHRY and CDR2 as SYGVKD.

This clone has a single count. The V call is TRBV11-2, the J call TRBJ1-1, with D uncertain. Trimming removed 4 bases at V and 1 base at J, with 7 bases between. Germline-derived CDR1 and CDR2 are SGHAT and FQNNGV. The CDR3 loop spans 13 amino acids. The chain's CDR3 is CASSYTPNTEAFF. The CDR3 DNA reads TGTGCCAGCAGCTACACCCCGAACACTGAAGCTTTCTTT.

The genes are TRBV5-8 and TRBJ2-1; 10 bases match TRBD1. After removal of 10 bases from V and 7 bases from J, the junction contained 11 bases not matched to a gene. This CDR3 is 14 amino acids long. CDR1 and CDR2 from the germline V gene are SGHTS and YDEGEE. The CDR3 DNA follows: TGTGCCCAGGGGATGGGACAGGGGTTGAATGAGCAGTTCTTC. This codes for CAQGMGQGLNEQFF.

The chain joins TRBV29-1 to TRBJ1-2; D unclear. Trimming pared 5 bases from V and 4 bases from J, leaving 14 bases between. CDR3 length: 13 amino acids. Germline V CDR1 and CDR2: SQVTM, ANQGSEA. The CDR3 coding sequence is TGCAGCGTTCCTAACTTGGGCCTCTATGGCTACACCTTC. This gives the protein CSVPNLGLYGYTF.

The chain employs TRBV2 and TRBJ2-7, with 11 bases matching TRBD1. Germline assignment: CDR1 SNHLY and CDR2 FYNNEI. The trim removed 8 bases at V and 3 bases at J, leaving 3 bases unmatched. The CDR3 length is 13 residues. The CDR3 reads CASAGTGGYEQYF. Here the CDR3 DNA reads TGTGCCAGCGCCGGGACAGGGGGCTACGAGCAGTACTTC.

The chain joins TRBV6-5 to TRBJ1-1; 9 nucleotides align to TRBD1. There are 13 residues in the CDR3. V trimming: 5 bases; J trimming: 6 bases; junction bases outside the gene matches: 4. Germline lookup yields CDR1 MNHEY and CDR2 SVGAGI. CDR3 DNA: TGTGCCAGCAGTCGGGACAGGGCTTCTGAAGCTTTCTTT. Protein sequence: CASSRDRASEAFF.

This chain uses TRBV7-6 with TRBJ2-1; the match to TRBD2 covers 9 bases. V lost 5 bases to trimming and J lost 6 bases; unmatched junction nucleotides: 8. The CDR3 consists of 15 residues. Germline loops: CDR1 SGHVS, CDR2 FNYEAQ. Written as DNA, the CDR3 is TGTGCCAGCAGCCCTGCGGGGGGGCTCGGCAATGAGCAGTTCTTC. Translated: CASSPAGGLGNEQFF.

The CDR3 spells CASSLRGARNSPLHF. The DNA for the CDR3 is TGTGCCAGCAGTTTACGGGGGGCGCGGAATTCACCCCTCCACTTT. J is TRBJ1-6 and V is TRBV28, with D perhaps matching TRBD1 (6 bases). In germline, CDR1 is MDHEN, CDR2 SYDVKM. Trimming removed 2 bases from V and 7 bases from J, with 12 bases in between. The CDR3 has 15 amino acids.

CDR3 amino acids: CASTRGLTTGELFF. DNA for the CDR3: TGTGCCAGCACACGGGGACTAACTACCGGGGAGCTGTTTTTT. The chain couples TRBV19 to TRBJ2-2; 7 nucleotides align to TRBD2. In germline, CDR1 is LNHDA, CDR2 SQIVND (reference sequence). V lost 9 bases to trimming and J lost 5 bases; unmatched junction nucleotides: 9. There are 14 residues in the CDR3.

The V gene is TRBV6-1, the J gene TRBJ2-2; 8 positions match TRBD2. The CDR3 has 13 amino acids. Per the germline V gene, CDR1 is MNHNS and CDR2 is SASEGT. J was trimmed by 7 bases and V by 10 bases; bases with no gene match: 8. The chain's CDR3 is CATAPLAGGELFF. The CDR3 nucleotides are TGTGCCACCGCCCCTCTAGCGGGCGGGGAGCTGTTTTTT.

The gene calls are TRBV7-2 and TRBJ2-5; 7 nucleotides match TRBD2. The J call could be wrong; TRBJ2-7 is a better fit for the DNA end. CDR1 is SGHTA, CDR2 FQGNSA, per germline. The CDR3 covers 14 residues. CDR3 region: CASSPTAGVYEQYF. DNA for the CDR3: TGTGCCAGCAGCCCCACCGCGGGGGTCTACGAGCAGTACTTC.

This chain connects TRBV5-1 to TRBJ2-1; 10 bases are shared with TRBD1. CDR1 and CDR2 (germline): SGHRS, YFSETQ. Unmatched junction bases numbered 4, after V lost 4 bases and J lost 6 bases. The CDR3 extends over 14 amino acids. CDR3 loop: CASSLRTGGNEQFF. Here the CDR3 DNA reads TGCGCCAGCAGCCTAAGGACAGGGGGCAATGAGCAGTTCTTC.

The chain has TRBV5-1 and TRBJ2-7; tentative D call: TRBD1 (6 bases). The CDR3 length is 15 residues. V was shortened by 2 bases and J by 9 bases, with 21 bases between the two germline ends. Per germline, CDR1 SGHRS and CDR2 YFSETQ. The CDR3 DNA follows: TGCGCCAGCAGCTTAAGGCAGGGGTCCCATCTGTGGCAGTACTTC. Residues: CASSLRQGSHLWQYF.

J is TRBJ2-7 and V is TRBV4-1, with 7 bases fitting TRBD1. The CDR3 loop spans 15 amino acids. Germline values: CDR1 MGHRA, CDR2 YSYEKL. The trim removed 1 base at V and 4 bases at J, leaving 7 bases unmatched. CDR3 loop: CASSQGTGANYEQYF. DNA of the CDR3: TGCGCCAGCAGCCAAGGAACAGGGGCGAATTACGAGCAGTACTTC.

The chain joins TRBV7-3 to TRBJ1-6, with 7 bases matching TRBD1. CDR1 and CDR2 (germline): SGHTA, FQGTGA. This CDR3 comprises 15 residues. V shed 2 bases, J shed 8 bases, and the junction held 6 bases outside the gene matches. The CDR3 sequence: CASSLFVGTDSPLHF. The CDR3 bases are TGTGCCAGCAGCTTATTCGTTGGGACAGATTCACCCCTCCACTTT.

On this clone: The junction shows a germline mismatch at one end, possibly a read error. In the same sample, other DNA sequences code for this CDR3. The chain has TRBV7-6 and TRBJ2-2, with TRBD2 matching 7 bases. The length of the CDR3 is 16 residues. Germline V gives CDR1 SGHVS, CDR2 FNYEAQ. CDR3 in amino acids: CASSPSLTSRGGELFF. The CDR3 DNA reads TGCGCCAGCAGCCCATCACTGACTAGCCGGGGCGGGGAGCTGTTTTTT.

The V and J genes are TRBV27 and TRBJ1-2, with 7 nucleotides matching TRBD1. V shed 0 bases, J shed 2 bases, and the junction held 3 bases outside the gene matches. Germline lookup yields CDR1 MNHEY and CDR2 SMNVEV (reference sequence). The length of the CDR3 is 15 residues. The DNA of the CDR3 is TGTGCCAGCAGTTTATCGCCGACAGGGAACTATGGCTACACCTTC. As protein: CASSLSPTGNYGYTF.

This sequence joins TRBV18 and TRBJ2-3; TRBD2 matches 9 bases. The CDR3 covers 17 residues. Trimming removed 3 bases from V and 1 base from J; junction bases left unmatched: 8. CDR1 is KGHSH, CDR2 LQKENI, per germline. In DNA form, the CDR3 reads TGTGCCAGCTCACCGTGGGATAGCGGGGGCCGCACAGATACGCAGTATTTT. This encodes CASSPWDSGGRTDTQYF.

The CDR3 loop reads CASSRGEGPNEQFF. The CDR3 coding sequence is TGTGCCAGCAGCCGAGGGGAGGGCCCCAATGAGCAGTTCTTC. The gene calls are TRBV6-4 and TRBJ2-1; 7 positions agree with TRBD2. Trimming cost V 6 bases and J 6 bases; bases outside gene matches: 8. The CDR3 is 14 amino acids. The germline V gene encodes CDR1 MRHNA and CDR2 SNTAGT.

A few counts support this clone. The rearrangement joins TRBV4-2 to TRBJ2-1; 11 bases fit TRBD2. The CDR3 spans 19 residues. V shed 0 bases and J 5 bases; nucleotides not matched to a gene: 12. In germline, CDR1 is LGHNA, CDR2 YNFKEQ. The CDR3 region is CASSQEGPPRLAGHNEQFF. As DNA, the CDR3 is TGTGCCAGCAGCCAAGAAGGCCCTCCTAGACTAGCGGGGCACAATGAGCAGTTCTTC.

In its sample, this clone was seen a few times. The V call is TRBV21-1, the J call TRBJ2-3; the table names TRBD2, a call not compared with the DNA. TRBV21-1 is reported as a pseudogene. CDR3 length: 20 amino acids. The CDR3 DNA reads as TGTGCCAGCAGCAAAGAGCTAGCGGGGGGGACCCCCCCACGCACAGATACGCAGTATTTT. Its protein product is CASSKELAGGTPPRTDTQYF.

This clone was observed once. The chain combines TRBV7-9 with TRBJ1-6; D possibly corresponds to TRBD1 (5 bases). Germline V lookup: CDR1 SEHNR, CDR2 FQNEAQ (reference sequence). This CDR3 has 17 amino acids. Trimming shortened V by 1 base and J by 10 bases, and 20 bases separated the two germline ends. The CDR3 region is CASSLELGGGSSSPLHF. CDR3 coding DNA: TGTGCCAGCAGCTTAGAGCTCGGGGGAGGTTCGAGCTCACCCCTCCACTTT.

V usage is TRBV10-2 and J usage is TRBJ1-3; D ambiguous. Per germline, CDR1 WSHSY and CDR2 SAAADI. There are 15 residues in the CDR3. V shed 2 bases and J shed 0 bases, with 8 bases lying between them. CDR3 bases: TGCGCCAGCAGTGAGCAAAAGAGCTCTGGAAACACCATATATTTT. Translation gives CASSEQKSSGNTIYF.

The rearrangement joins TRBV5-1 to TRBJ2-7; D may be TRBD2 (7 bases). V lost 4 bases, J lost 1 base, and 12 bases lay in between. Germline V gene data show CDR1 as SGHRS and CDR2 as YFSETQ. The CDR3 is made up of 14 amino acids. The CDR3 sequence: CASSARGASYEQYF. Written as DNA, the CDR3 is TGCGCCAGCAGCGCCCGGGGGGCGTCCTACGAGCAGTACTTC.

V and J are TRBV27 and TRBJ2-3; 9 bases are shared with TRBD2. The CDR3 is 16 amino acids. The ends lost 6 bases at V and 0 bases at J; junction bases unmatched: 7. From germline, CDR1 is MNHEY and CDR2 SMNVEV (reference sequence). The CDR3 here is CASRERGGESTDTQYF. CDR3 sequence (DNA): TGTGCCAGCAGGGAACGCGGGGGGGAGAGCACAGATACGCAGTATTTT.

This clone showed up just once. V usage is TRBV7-9 and J usage is TRBJ2-2, with 7 bases fitting TRBD1. The CDR3 contains 15 residues. V dropped 3 bases and J dropped 1; count of bases not matched to a gene: 2. Germline CDR1 reads SEHNR; CDR2 reads FQNEAQ (reference sequence). As DNA, the CDR3 is TGTGCCAGCAGCTTCGGACAGGAGAACACCGGGGAGCTGTTTTTT. It yields the protein CASSFGQENTGELFF. Full variable domain (remainder filled in from reference TRBV7-9 and TRBJ2-2): DTGVSQNPRHKITKRGQNVTFRCDPISEHNRLYWYRQTLGQGPEFLTYFQNEAQLEKSRLLSDRFSAERPKGSFSTLEIQRTEQGDSAMYLCASSFGQENTGELFFGEGSRLTVL.

This chain uses TRBV4-1 with TRBJ1-1, with no clear D. The CDR3 is 18 residues long. Looked up from germline, CDR1 is MGHRA and CDR2 is YSYEKL. V was trimmed by 0 bases and J by 0 bases, leaving 17 bases between them. The DNA for the CDR3 is TGCGCCAGCAGCCAAGATCTCCCGGCAGGCCCTATGAACACTGAAGCTTTCTTT. As protein: CASSQDLPAGPMNTEAFF.